The rows below give T cell receptor beta chains drawn from one sample of a study of response to subunit inactivated influenza vaccine. TCRdb independently ran MiXCR on the RT-PCR reads; one entry per CDR3 protein. The sample carries hundreds of thousands of distinct CDR3 sequences, about 18% recorded once. The sequences come from PBMCs from blood, collected roughly 5 days after vaccination. The origin of the receptors is a man in his fifties or sixties who received an inactivated influenza vaccine. Each CDR3 is given with its conserved first and last residue. Fields, in order: J gene, V gene, clone size, D gene, CDR3 DNA, CDR3 protein. A D gene is named only where the DNA matches it firmly. Only some rows state a clone size, as once, few, many or a class for expanded clones.

TRBJ2-6 | TRBV4-3 | few | TRBD2 | TGCGCCAGCAGTCCGGAGGCGGGGGTTGGGGCCAACGTCCTGACTTTC | CASSPEAGVGANVLTF
TRBJ2-2 | TRBV7-9 | few | - | TGTGCCAGCAGCTTGTTCAACACCGGGGAGCTGTTTTTT | CASSLFNTGELFF
TRBJ2-1 | TRBV7-8 | - | TRBD1 | TGTGCCAGCAGCAAGGACAGGGCTAACTACAATGAGCAGTTCTTC | CASSKDRANYNEQFF
TRBJ2-3 | TRBV6-1 | many | TRBD2 | TGTGCCAGCAGTAGTCTAGCGGGAGGTCTCACAGATACGCAGTATTTT | CASSSLAGGLTDTQYF
TRBJ2-3 | TRBV7-2 | many | TRBD2 | TGTGCCAGCAGACTAGCGGGAGGCCGCACAGATACGCAGTATTTT | CASRLAGGRTDTQYF
TRBJ1-2 | TRBV5-1 | few | TRBD1 | TGCGCCAGCAGCCCGGGGACAGGGGGAAAGTATGGCTACACCTTC | CASSPGTGGKYGYTF
TRBJ2-6 | TRBV29-1 | - | - | TGCAGCGTCCGGGACATAGATTCTGGGGCCAACGTCCTGACTTTC | CSVRDIDSGANVLTF
TRBJ2-7 | TRBV12-3/TRBV12-4 | - | - | TGTGCCAGCACCAACTTCGGGGAGCAGTACTTC | CASTNFGEQYF
TRBJ2-1 | TRBV7-9 | - | TRBD2 | TGTGCCAGCAGCTTTAGCGGGAGGCTTCGCAATGAGCAGTTCTTC | CASSFSGRLRNEQFF
TRBJ2-7 | TRBV19 | - | TRBD2 | TGTGCCAGTAGTAGGGGGACTAGCGGGTTGAGCTCCTACGAGCAGTACTTC | CASSRGTSGLSSYEQYF
TRBJ2-3 | TRBV11-2 | - | TRBD2 | TGTGCCAGCAGCTTAGAAGGTCGAAGCGGGGTCCGAGATACGCAGTATTTT | CASSLEGRSGVRDTQYF